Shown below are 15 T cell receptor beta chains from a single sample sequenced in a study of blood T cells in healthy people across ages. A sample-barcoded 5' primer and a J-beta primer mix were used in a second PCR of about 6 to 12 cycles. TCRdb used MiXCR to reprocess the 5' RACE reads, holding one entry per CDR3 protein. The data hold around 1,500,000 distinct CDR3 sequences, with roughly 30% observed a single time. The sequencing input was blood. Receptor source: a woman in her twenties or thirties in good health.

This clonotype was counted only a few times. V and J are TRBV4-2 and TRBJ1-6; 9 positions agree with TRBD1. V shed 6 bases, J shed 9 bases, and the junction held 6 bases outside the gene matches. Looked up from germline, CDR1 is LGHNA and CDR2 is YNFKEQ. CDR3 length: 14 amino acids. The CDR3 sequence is CASRQGAGVSPLHF. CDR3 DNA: TGTGCCAGCAGACAGGGGGCTGGGGTTTCACCCCTCCACTTT.

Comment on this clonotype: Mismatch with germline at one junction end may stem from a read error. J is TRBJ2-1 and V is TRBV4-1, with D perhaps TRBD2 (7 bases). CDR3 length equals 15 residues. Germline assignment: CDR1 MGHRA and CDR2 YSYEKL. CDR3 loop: CAGSQVTGGNNEQFF. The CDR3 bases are TGCGCCGGCAGCCAAGTCACGGGGGGCAACAATGAGCAGTTCTTC.

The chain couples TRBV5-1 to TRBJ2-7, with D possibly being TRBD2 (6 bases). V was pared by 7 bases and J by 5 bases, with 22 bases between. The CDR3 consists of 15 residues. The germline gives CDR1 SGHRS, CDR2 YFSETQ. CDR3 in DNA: TGCGCCAGCGGGACCCCCGGAGGGGCGAACAACGAGCAGTACTTC. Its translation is CASGTPGGANNEQYF.

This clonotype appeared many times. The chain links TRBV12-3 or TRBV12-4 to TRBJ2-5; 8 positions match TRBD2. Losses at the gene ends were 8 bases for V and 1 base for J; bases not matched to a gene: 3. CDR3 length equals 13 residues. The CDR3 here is CASAGGRQETQYF. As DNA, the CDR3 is TGTGCCAGCGCGGGGGGCCGCCAAGAGACCCAGTACTTC.

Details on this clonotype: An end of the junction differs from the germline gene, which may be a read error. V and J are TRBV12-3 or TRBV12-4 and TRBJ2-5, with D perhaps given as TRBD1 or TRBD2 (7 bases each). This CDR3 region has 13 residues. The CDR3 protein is CASSLDQGGTKYF. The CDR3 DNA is TGTGCCAGCAGTTTGGATCAGGGGGGGACCAAGTACTTC.

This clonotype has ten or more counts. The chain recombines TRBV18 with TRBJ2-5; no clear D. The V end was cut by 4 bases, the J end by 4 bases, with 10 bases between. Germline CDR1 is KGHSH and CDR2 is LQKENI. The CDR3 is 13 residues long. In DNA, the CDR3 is TGTGCCAGCTCACAGGTGGTTGCAGAGACCCAGTACTTC. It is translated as CASSQVVAETQYF. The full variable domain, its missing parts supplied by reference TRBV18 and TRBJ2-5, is NAGVMQNPRHLVRRRGQEARLRCSPMKGHSHVYWYRQLPEEGLKFMVYLQKENIIDESGMPKERFSAEFPKEGPSILRIQQVVRGDSAAYFCASSQVVAETQYFGPGTRLLVL.

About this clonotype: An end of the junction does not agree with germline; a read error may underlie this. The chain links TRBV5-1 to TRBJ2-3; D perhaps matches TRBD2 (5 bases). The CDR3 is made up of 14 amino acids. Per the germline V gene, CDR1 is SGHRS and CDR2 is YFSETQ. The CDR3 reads CAGSSQLTRNTQYF. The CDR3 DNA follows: TGCGCCGGCAGCTCTCAGTTAACTAGGAATACGCAGTATTTT.

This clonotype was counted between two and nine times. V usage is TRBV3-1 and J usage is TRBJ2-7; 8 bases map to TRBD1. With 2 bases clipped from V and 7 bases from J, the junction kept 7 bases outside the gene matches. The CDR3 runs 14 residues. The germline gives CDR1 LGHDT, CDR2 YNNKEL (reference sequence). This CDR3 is CASSQSRGLNEQYF. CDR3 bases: TGTGCCAGCAGCCAATCCAGGGGGCTTAATGAGCAGTACTTC.

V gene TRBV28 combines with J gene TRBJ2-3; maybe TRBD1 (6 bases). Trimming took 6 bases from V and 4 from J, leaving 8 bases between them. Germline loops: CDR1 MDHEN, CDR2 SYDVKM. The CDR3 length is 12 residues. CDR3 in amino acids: CASSTGPDTQYF. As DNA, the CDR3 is TGTGCCAGCAGCACAGGGCCAGATACGCAGTATTTT. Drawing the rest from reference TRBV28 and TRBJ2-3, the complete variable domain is DVKVTQSSRYLVKRTGEKVFLECVQDMDHENMFWYRQDPGLGLRLIYFSYDVKMKEKGDIPEGYSVSREKKERFSLILESASTNQTSMYLCASSTGPDTQYFGPGTRLTVL.

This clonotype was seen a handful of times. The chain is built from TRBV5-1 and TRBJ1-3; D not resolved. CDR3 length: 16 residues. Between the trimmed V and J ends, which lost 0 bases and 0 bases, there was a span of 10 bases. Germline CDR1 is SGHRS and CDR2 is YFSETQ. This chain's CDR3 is CASSLVPPSSGNTIYF. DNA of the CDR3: TGCGCCAGCAGCTTGGTCCCCCCGAGCTCTGGAAACACCATATATTTT.

DNA of the CDR3: TGCGCCAGCAGCTCCCGGTGGGGGACAGGGGAAGAGACCCAGTACTTC. Translating it yields CASSSRWGTGEETQYF. The chain employs TRBV5-1 and TRBJ2-5; 10 nucleotides line up with TRBD1. Germline V gives CDR1 SGHRS, CDR2 YFSETQ. After removal of 3 bases from V and 3 bases from J, the junction contained 8 bases not matched to a gene. The CDR3 is made up of 16 amino acids.

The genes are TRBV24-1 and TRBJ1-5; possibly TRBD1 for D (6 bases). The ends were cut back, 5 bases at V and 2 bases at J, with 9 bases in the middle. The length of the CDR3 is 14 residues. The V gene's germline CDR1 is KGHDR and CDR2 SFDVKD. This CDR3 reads CATSGYRGNQPQHF. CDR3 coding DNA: TGTGCCACCAGTGGCTACAGGGGCAATCAGCCCCAGCATTTT.

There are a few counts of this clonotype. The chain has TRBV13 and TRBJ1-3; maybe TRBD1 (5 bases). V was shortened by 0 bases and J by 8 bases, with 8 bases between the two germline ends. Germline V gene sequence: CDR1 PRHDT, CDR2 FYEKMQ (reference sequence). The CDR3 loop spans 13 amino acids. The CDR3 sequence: CASSLGRGDTIYF. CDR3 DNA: TGTGCCAGCAGCTTAGGGCGGGGCGACACCATATATTTT.

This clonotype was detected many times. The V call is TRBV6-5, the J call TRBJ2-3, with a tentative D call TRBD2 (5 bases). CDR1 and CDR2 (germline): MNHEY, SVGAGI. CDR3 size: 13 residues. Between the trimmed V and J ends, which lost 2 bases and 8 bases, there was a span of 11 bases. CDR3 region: CASSYGSRGTQYF. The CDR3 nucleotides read TGTGCCAGCAGTTACGGGTCACGGGGTACGCAGTATTTT.

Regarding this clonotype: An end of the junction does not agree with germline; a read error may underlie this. CDR3 bases: TGTGCCAGCAGTCTTACTGGTTCAGATGCGCAGTATTTT. It codes for CASSLTGSDAQYF. This sequence joins TRBV12-3 or TRBV12-4 and TRBJ2-3, with D unresolved. This CDR3 is 13 amino acids long.